The sequence of this T cell receptor beta chain was determined in a study of glioma-infiltrating T cells after dendritic cell vaccination. This clone has a handful of counts. The PCR used 60 V beta and 13 J beta primers. Sequencing used immunoSEQ multiplex PCR; TCRdb keeps in-frame clones, though not all of them. The table shows 70,000 to 100,000 clones, with around four fifths occurring only once. V was clipped by 3 bases and J by 1 base; unmatched bases: 2. There are 14 residues in the CDR3. The V gene's germline CDR1 is SNHLY and CDR2 FYNNEI. Time point meaning: after dendritic cell vaccination, including at tumor progression/relapse. Selection required adequate fresh-frozen tumor tissue plus more than two years' survival data. All glioblastoma patients lacked an isocitrate dehydrogenase mutation.

This specimen consisted of blood, obtained after dendritic cell vaccination. The TCR sequence derives from a human donor with glioblastoma. The chain couples TRBV2 to TRBJ1-1; 7 bases agree with TRBD1. The CDR3 protein is CASSEGDRNTEAFF. Here the CDR3 DNA reads TGTGCCAGCAGTGAGGGGGACAGGAACACTGAAGCTTTCTTT.